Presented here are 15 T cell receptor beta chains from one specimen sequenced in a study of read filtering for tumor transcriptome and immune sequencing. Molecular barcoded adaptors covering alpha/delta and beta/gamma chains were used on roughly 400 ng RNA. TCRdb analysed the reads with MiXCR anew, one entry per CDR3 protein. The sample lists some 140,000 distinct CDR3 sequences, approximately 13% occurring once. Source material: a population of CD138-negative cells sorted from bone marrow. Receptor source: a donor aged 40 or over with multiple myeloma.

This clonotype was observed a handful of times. The CDR3 here is CASSQTGAATGELFF. CDR3 in DNA: TGTGCCAGTAGTCAAACAGGGGCCGCCACCGGGGAGCTGTTTTTT. The genes are TRBV19 and TRBJ2-2; 7 bases agree with TRBD1. The V gene's germline CDR1 is LNHDA and CDR2 SQIVND (reference sequence). V lost 5 bases to trimming and J lost 4 bases; unmatched junction nucleotides: 7. CDR3 length: 15 amino acids. The entire variable domain, with the rest obtained from reference TRBV19 and TRBJ2-2, is as follows: DGGITQSPKYLFRKEGQNVTLSCEQNLNHDAMYWYRQDPGQGLRLIYYSQIVNDFQKGDIAEGYSVSREKKESFPLTVTSAQKNPTAFYLCASSQTGAATGELFFGEGSRLTVL.

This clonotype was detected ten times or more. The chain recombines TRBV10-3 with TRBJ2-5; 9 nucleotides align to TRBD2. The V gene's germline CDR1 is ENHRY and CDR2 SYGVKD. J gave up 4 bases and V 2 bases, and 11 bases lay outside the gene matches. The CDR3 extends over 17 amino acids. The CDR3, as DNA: TGTGCCATCAGTGAGGGTCCTAGCGGGACTCTTCGAGAGACCCAGTACTTC. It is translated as CAISEGPSGTLRETQYF.

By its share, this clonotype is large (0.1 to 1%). CDR3 sequence reads: CASRPSGGSYEQYF. In nucleotides, the CDR3 is TGTGCCAGCAGACCCAGTGGGGGCTCCTACGAGCAGTACTTC. The chain combines TRBV7-2 with TRBJ2-7; either TRBD1 or TRBD2 may supply D (5 bases each). V dropped 6 bases and J dropped 0 bases, with 12 bases sitting between them. CDR3 size: 14 residues. Germline-derived CDR1 and CDR2 are SGHTA and FQGNSA.

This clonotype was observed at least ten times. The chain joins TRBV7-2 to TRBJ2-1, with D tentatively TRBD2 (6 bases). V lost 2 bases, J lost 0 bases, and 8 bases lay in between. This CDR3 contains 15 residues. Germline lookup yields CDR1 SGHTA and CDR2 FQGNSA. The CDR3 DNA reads TGTGCCAGCAGCTTAACGGGGGACTCCTACAATGAGCAGTTCTTC. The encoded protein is CASSLTGDSYNEQFF.

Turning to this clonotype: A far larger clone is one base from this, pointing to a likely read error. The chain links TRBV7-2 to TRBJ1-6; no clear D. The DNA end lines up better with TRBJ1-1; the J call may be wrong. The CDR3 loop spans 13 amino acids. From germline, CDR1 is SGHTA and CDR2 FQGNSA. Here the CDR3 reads CASGSQANIEAFF. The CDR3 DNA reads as TGTGCCAGCGGTTCCCAAGCGAACATTGAAGCTTTCTTT.

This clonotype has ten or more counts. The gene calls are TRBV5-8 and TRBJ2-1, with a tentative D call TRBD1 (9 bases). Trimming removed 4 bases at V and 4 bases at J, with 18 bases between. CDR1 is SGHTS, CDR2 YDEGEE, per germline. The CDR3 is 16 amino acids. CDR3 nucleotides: TGTGCCAGCAGCATAGCGGGACAGGGAGTTTACAATGAGCAGTTCTTC. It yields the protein CASSIAGQGVYNEQFF.

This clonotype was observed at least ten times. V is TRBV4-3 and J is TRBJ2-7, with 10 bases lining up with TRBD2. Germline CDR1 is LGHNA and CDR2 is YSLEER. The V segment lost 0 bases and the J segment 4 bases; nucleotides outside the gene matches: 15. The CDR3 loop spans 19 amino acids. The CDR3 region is CASSQDRLAGEPPDYEQYF. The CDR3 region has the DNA TGCGCCAGCAGCCAAGATCGTCTAGCGGGGGAACCGCCCGATTACGAGCAGTACTTC.

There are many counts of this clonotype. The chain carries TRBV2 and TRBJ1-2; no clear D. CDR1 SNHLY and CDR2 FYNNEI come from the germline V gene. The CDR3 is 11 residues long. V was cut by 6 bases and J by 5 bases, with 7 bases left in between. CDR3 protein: CASSPEYGYTF. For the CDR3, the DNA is TGTGCCAGCAGCCCCGAATATGGCTACACCTTC.

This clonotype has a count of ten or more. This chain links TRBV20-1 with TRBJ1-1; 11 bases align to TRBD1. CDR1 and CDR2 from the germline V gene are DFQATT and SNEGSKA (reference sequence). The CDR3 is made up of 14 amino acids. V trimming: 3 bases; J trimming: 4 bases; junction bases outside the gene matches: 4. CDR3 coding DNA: TGCAGTGCTAGGCCCGGGACAGGGGGCACTGAAGCTTTCTTT. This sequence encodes CSARPGTGGTEAFF.

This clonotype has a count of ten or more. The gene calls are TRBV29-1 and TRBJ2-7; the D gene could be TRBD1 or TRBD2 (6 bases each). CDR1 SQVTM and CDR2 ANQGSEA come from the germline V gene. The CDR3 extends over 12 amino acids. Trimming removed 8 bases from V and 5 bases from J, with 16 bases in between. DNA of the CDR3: TGCAGCTCCGGGGGCGACGGGGACGAGCAGTACTTC. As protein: CSSGGDGDEQYF.

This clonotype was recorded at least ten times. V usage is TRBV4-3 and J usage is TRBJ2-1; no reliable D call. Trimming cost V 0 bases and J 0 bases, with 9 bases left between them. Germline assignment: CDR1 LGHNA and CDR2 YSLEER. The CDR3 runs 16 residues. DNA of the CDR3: TGCGCCAGCAGCCAAGATGGCAGGAGCTCCTACAATGAGCAGTTCTTC. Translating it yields CASSQDGRSSYNEQFF.

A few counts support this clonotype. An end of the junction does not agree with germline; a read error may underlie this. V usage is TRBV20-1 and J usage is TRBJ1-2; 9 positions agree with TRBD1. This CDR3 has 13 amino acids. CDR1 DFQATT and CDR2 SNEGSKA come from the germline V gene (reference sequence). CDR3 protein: CGAPMDRGIGYTF. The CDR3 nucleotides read TGCGGTGCCCCCATGGACAGGGGAATTGGCTACACCTTC.

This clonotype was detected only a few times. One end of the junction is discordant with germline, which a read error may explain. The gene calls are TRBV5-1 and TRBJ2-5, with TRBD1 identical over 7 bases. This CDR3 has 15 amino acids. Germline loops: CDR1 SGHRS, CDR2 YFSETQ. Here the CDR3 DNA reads TGCGCCAGCAGCACCACAGGGGAAATTCGAGAGACCCAGGACTTC. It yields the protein CASSTTGEIRETQDF.

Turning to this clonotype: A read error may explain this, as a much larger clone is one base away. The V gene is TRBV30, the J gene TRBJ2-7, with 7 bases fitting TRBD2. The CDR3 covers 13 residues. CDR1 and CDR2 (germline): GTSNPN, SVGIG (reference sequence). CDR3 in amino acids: CAWTSGQYYEQDF. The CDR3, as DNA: TGTGCCTGGACTAGCGGCCAATACTACGAGCAGGACTTC. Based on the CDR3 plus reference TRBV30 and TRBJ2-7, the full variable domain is SQTIHQWPATLVQPVGSPLSLECTVEGTSNPNLYWYRQAAGRGLQLLFYSVGIGQISSEVPQNLSASRPQDRQFILSSKKLLLSDSGFYLCAWTSGQYYEQDFGPGTRLTVT.

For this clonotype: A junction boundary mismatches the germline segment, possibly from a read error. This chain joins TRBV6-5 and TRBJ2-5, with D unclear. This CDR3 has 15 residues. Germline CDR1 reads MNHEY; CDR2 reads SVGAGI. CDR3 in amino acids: CASSPLGAVGEAQYF. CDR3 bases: TGTGCCAGCAGCCCGCTGGGCGCGGTAGGAGAGGCCCAGTACTTC.